This T cell receptor beta chain comes out of a study of blood T cell repertoires in COVID-19. In the study overall: Acute and convalescent COVID-19 samples came from the United States, Italy and Spain.

The authors' processing: Amplification with reference gene primers provided the estimates of nucleated cell counts. The data were produced by immunoSEQ multiplex PCR, yet TCRdb's version contains in-frame clones alone and is incomplete. The V and J calls and clone size were taken over from that table, and D and trimming were inferred from the DNA. The profile shows hundreds of thousands of clones, around 85% of them singletons. CDR3 length equals 15 residues. The germline V and J ends were trimmed by 1 base and 0 bases, with 8 bases remaining between them. From germline, CDR1 is SGHRS and CDR2 YFSETQ. The cohort comprised adults aged roughly 18 to 100 years residing in some 24 US areas. Cohort 3 recovery required two negative PCRs, clearance, or symptom resolution. With regard to this clone: The same CDR3 arises from other DNA sequences in this sample as well.

This TCR was sampled from a man between 25 and 39 years old who had recovered from COVID-19. Sequencing was performed on PBMCs or T cells enriched from blood (not recorded which). The rearrangement links TRBV5-1 to TRBJ2-1; D is undetermined. DNA for the CDR3: TGCGCCAGCAGCTTGTATTCTAGCTCCTACAATGAGCAGTTCTTC. Its translation is CASSLYSSSYNEQFF.